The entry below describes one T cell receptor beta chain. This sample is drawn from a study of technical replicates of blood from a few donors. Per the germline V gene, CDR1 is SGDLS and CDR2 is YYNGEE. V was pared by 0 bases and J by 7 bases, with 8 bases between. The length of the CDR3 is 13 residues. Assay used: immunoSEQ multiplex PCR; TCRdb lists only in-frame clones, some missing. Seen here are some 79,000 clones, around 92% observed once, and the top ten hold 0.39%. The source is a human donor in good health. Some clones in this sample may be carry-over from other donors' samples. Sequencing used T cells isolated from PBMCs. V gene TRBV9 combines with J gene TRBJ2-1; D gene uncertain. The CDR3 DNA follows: TGTGCCAGCAGCGTAGCTACCCTGAATGAGCAGTTCTTC. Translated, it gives CASSVATLNEQFF.